This T cell receptor beta chain was sequenced during a study of T cell responses to AZD1222 COVID-19 vaccine. Sequencing used immunoSEQ multiplex PCR; TCRdb keeps in-frame clones, though not all of them. The data show roughly 92,000 clones, 85% to 90% seen once. Findings of the study overall: Regions 160-218 and 743-854 dominated among vaccine-associated CD4 TCRs spanning spike. Clonal diversity may have been underestimated in mostly white British donors.

V was pared by 6 bases and J by 6 bases, with 20 bases between. The length of the CDR3 is 15 residues. In germline, CDR1 is MNHEY, CDR2 SVGAGI. With respect to this clone: Its target is not known.

This receptor was taken from an adult who received the AZD1222 COVID-19 vaccine. The sample was peripheral blood, taken 28 days after the second AZD1222 dose. The chain has TRBV6-5 and TRBJ1-2, with D uncertain. In DNA form, the CDR3 reads TGTGCCAGCAGGCTGACCCCTCGATCACCGGATGGCTACACCTTC. Amino acids: CASRLTPRSPDGYTF.